The TCR beta chain described here comes from a study of blood T cell repertoires in COVID-19. Looking at the study overall: There were acute and convalescent COVID-19 samples, and they came from the United States, Italy and Spain. PBMCs, B-cell-depleted T cells, or T cells were the source of the cDNA or gDNA that made up the material.

Original processing methods: Reference gene primer amplification gave nucleated cell count estimates. The method was immunoSEQ multiplex PCR; TCRdb's version includes in-frame clones alone and lacks a portion of them. That table supplies the V and J calls and clone size; D and trimming were determined from the DNA. The sample consists of approximately 77,000 clones, 86% of them appearing once. Trimming took 6 bases from V and 5 from J; bases not matched to a gene: 8. The germline gives CDR1 MNHEY, CDR2 SMNVEV (reference sequence). This CDR3 is built from 14 residues. This sequence joins TRBV27 and TRBJ1-1, with TRBD1 matching 8 bases. The sequenced sample was peripheral blood. The TCR comes from a man younger than 40 with acute or convalescent COVID-19. The DNA of the CDR3 is TGTGCCAGCAGATCCCGGACAGGGAGAACTGAAGCTTTCTTT. Protein: CASRSRTGRTEAFF.